The TCR beta chain under discussion was sequenced for a study of identifying expanded T cells in peripheral blood. Germline V gene data show CDR1 as MDHEN and CDR2 as SYDVKM. The CDR3 has 10 amino acids. V lost 10 bases and J lost 8, with 10 bases in between. Using immunoSEQ multiplex PCR, the repertoire was profiled, and TCRdb retains in-frame clones only, with some absent. The sample lists 85,000 to 120,000 clones, 88% seen once, with 11% to 15% in the top ten. The sequence was collected from a person between 18 and 69 years old in good health. This sequence joins TRBV28 and TRBJ2-3, with D possibly called TRBD1 or TRBD2 (5 bases each). What was sequenced was blood. The CDR3 DNA reads TGTGCCACCGTTGGGGGTACGCAGTATTTT. It translates to CATVGGTQYF.